The TCR beta chain under discussion was sequenced for a study of T-cell memory formation after mild COVID-19. Germline CDR1 ENHRY, CDR2 SYGVKD. CDR3 length equals 13 residues. Trimming removed 4 bases from V and 1 base from J, with 7 bases in between. TCRdb reprocessed the 5' RACE reads via MiXCR and lists one record per CDR3 protein. The table shows 110,000 or so distinct CDR3 sequences, with 20% to 25% occurring only once. The study's findings and limits: Clones that got smaller from day 15 to 85 had even CD4/CD8, while clones growing later tipped toward CD4+.

Worth noting for this clonotype: Its antigen is unidentified.

Specimen: PBMCs or a T cell subset sorted from them (not recorded which). The clonotype comes from a man between 18 and 35 years old who had mild COVID-19 (a few samples of this study predate the infection). Cell type and time point are not known. V usage is TRBV10-3 and J usage is TRBJ2-5, with no clear D. The CDR3 protein is CAISGHLQETQYF. CDR3 coding DNA: TGTGCCATCAGTGGGCACCTCCAAGAGACCCAGTACTTC.